What follows are 13 T cell receptor beta chains derived from one specimen sequenced in a study of T cell responses to AZD1222 COVID-19 vaccine. Generated by immunoSEQ multiplex PCR, the TCRdb table keeps only in-frame clones and is missing some. The sample includes about 130,000 clones, roughly 87% of them seen just once. The material sequenced was peripheral blood, taken 28 days after the second AZD1222 dose. All receptors come from an adult who received the AZD1222 COVID-19 vaccine.

The CDR3: CASSARGDTVVDTF. CDR3 nucleotide sequence: TGTGCCAGTAGTGCCAGAGGGGACACGGTGGTCGACACCTTC. The chain uses TRBV19 and TRBJ1-2; tentatively, D is TRBD1 (6 bases). Germline V gives CDR1 LNHDA, CDR2 SQIVND (reference sequence). V dropped 5 bases and J dropped 12 bases, with 22 bases sitting between them. This CDR3 is 14 amino acids long.

The gene calls are TRBV6-5 and TRBJ1-1; D is uncertain. Germline V gene sequence: CDR1 MNHEY, CDR2 SVGAGI. The CDR3 contains 15 residues. V dropped 0 bases and J dropped 3 bases, with 11 bases sitting between them. The CDR3 nucleotides are TGTGCCAGCAGTTACTCGGTCCGGGGTGACACTGAAGCTTTCTTT. Amino acid sequence: CASSYSVRGDTEAFF.

The genes are TRBV6-2 or TRBV6-3 and TRBJ1-3; tentatively, D is TRBD1 (5 bases). CDR1 is MNHEY and CDR2 is SVGEGT in the germline V gene. The CDR3 is 14 residues long. V was clipped by 6 bases and J by 0 bases, with 9 bases between them. CDR3 sequence: CASSGQSSGNTIYF. The CDR3 region has the DNA TGTGCCAGCAGCGGACAAAGCTCTGGAAACACCATATATTTT.

This clone has just one count. The rearrangement uses TRBV10-2 and TRBJ1-5, with D uncertain. V lost 6 bases to trimming and J lost 5 bases, with 14 bases between them. The CDR3 extends over 14 amino acids. The V gene's germline CDR1 is WSHSY and CDR2 SAAADI. Written as DNA, the CDR3 is TGCGCCAGCAGGGAGGCTTGGAGTCATCAGCCCCAGCATTTT. Residues: CASREAWSHQPQHF.

The V call is TRBV7-9, the J call TRBJ1-5, with D unresolved. Germline V lookup: CDR1 SEHNR, CDR2 FQNEAQ (reference sequence). Trimming removed 10 bases at V and 0 bases at J, with 16 bases between. The CDR3 runs to 15 residues. This chain's CDR3 is CAIDQTGYSNQPQHF. As DNA, the CDR3 is TGTGCCATCGACCAGACGGGCTATAGCAATCAGCCCCAGCATTTT.

The rearrangement joins TRBV27 to TRBJ1-1; the D gene is possibly TRBD1 (6 bases). The germline V gene encodes CDR1 MNHEY and CDR2 SMNVEV (reference sequence). The CDR3 extends over 15 amino acids. V lost 2 bases and J lost 5, with 15 bases in between. CDR3 sequence (DNA): TGTGCCAGCAGTTTAGCCCCCCAGGGGCGAACTGAAGCTTTCTTT. This encodes CASSLAPQGRTEAFF.

The rearrangement joins TRBV7-9 to TRBJ2-7; 9 bases map to TRBD1. V lost 5 bases to trimming and J lost 7 bases; unmatched junction nucleotides: 6. The CDR3 loop spans 13 amino acids. Germline CDR1 reads SEHNR; CDR2 reads FQNEAQ (reference sequence). CDR3 bases: TGTGCCAGCAGCGTACAGGGGGCTGGGGAGCAGTACTTC. Its protein is CASSVQGAGEQYF.

V is TRBV2 and J is TRBJ1-1, with a possible D match to TRBD1 (6 bases). The CDR3 has 13 residues. Germline V CDR1 and CDR2: SNHLY, FYNNEI. The V end was cut by 8 bases, the J end by 1 base, with 11 bases between. CDR3 residues: CASLNRENTEAFF. The CDR3 DNA reads TGTGCCAGCCTCAACAGGGAGAACACTGAAGCTTTCTTT.

This clone was picked up a small number of times. This rearrangement joins TRBV2 to TRBJ1-6; D is possibly TRBD1 (6 bases). The CDR3 spans 16 residues. Germline V CDR1 and CDR2: SNHLY, FYNNEI. V lost 3 bases and J 4 bases, leaving 13 bases between the germline ends. The CDR3 protein is CASSDPPQGYNSPLHF. The CDR3 coding sequence is TGTGCCAGCAGTGACCCCCCACAGGGATATAATTCACCCCTCCACTTT.

The chain couples TRBV2 to TRBJ2-2, with D uncertain. CDR3 length: 15 amino acids. CDR1 and CDR2 (germline): SNHLY, FYNNEI. V was clipped by 5 bases and J by 4 bases, with 14 bases between them. In nucleotides, the CDR3 is TGTGCCAGCAGTCCCGAGGCCCTCGGCACCGGGGAGCTGTTTTTT. It translates to CASSPEALGTGELFF.

CDR3 protein: CASSSDLSSGANVLTF. The CDR3 nucleotides are TGCGCCAGCAGCTCTGACCTAAGCTCTGGGGCCAACGTCCTGACTTTC. This sequence joins TRBV5-1 and TRBJ2-6; D call uncertain. The CDR3 totals 16 residues. Trimming cost V 3 bases and J 0 bases, with 10 bases left between them. Germline assignment: CDR1 SGHRS and CDR2 YFSETQ.

The V call is TRBV25-1, the J call TRBJ1-1; D is undetermined. Germline loops: CDR1 MGHDK, CDR2 SYGVNS. The CDR3 is 13 residues long. Trimming took 6 bases from V and 4 from J, leaving 12 bases between them. The chain's CDR3 is CASSLYGGTEAFF. CDR3 nucleotides: TGTGCCAGCAGCCTTTATGGTGGCACTGAAGCTTTCTTT.

The chain is built from TRBV5-4 and TRBJ2-1; D possibly corresponds to TRBD2 (6 bases). This CDR3 is 15 amino acids long. The V end lost 0 bases, the J end lost 10 bases, and 17 bases lay between the germline ends. Germline CDR1 reads SGHNT; CDR2 reads YYREEE (reference sequence). CDR3: CASSLGGDFPWEQFF. CDR3 coding DNA: TGTGCCAGCAGCTTGGGGGGGGACTTTCCCTGGGAGCAGTTCTTC.